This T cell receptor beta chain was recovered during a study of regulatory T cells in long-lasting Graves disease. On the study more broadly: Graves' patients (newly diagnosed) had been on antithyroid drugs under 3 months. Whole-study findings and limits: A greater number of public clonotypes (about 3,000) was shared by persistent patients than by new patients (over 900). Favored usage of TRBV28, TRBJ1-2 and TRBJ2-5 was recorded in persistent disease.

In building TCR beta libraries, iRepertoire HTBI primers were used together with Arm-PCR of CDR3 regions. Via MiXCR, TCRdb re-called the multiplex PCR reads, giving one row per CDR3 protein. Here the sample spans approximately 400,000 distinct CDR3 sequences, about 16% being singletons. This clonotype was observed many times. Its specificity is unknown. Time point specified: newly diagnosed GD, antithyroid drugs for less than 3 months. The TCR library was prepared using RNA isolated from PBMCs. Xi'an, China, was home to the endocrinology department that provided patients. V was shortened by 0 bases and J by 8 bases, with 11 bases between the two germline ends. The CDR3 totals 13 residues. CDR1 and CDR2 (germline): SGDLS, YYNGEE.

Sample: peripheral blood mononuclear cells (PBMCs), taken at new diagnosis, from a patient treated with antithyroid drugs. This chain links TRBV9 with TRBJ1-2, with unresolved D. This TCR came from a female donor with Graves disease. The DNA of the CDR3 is TGTGCCAGCAGCGTAGAGGAGGGCTGGGGCTACACCTTC. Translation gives CASSVEEGWGYTF.